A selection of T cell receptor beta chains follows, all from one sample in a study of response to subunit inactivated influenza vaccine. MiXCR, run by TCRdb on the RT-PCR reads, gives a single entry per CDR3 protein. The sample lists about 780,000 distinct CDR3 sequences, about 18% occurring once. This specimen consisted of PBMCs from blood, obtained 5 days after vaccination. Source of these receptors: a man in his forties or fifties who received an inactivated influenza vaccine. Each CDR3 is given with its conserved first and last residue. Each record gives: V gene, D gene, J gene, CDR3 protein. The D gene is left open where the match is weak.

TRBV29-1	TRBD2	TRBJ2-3	CSVIPREGSTDTQYF
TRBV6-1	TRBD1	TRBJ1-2	CASSILQGAYGYTF
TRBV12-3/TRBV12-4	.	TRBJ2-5	CASSQSGAETQYF
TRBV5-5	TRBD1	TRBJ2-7	CASSGTGTVLSYEQYF
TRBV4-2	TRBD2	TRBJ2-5	CASSQARGRMEETQYF
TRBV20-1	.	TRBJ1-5	CSAGMGVSNQPQHF
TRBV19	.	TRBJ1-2	CASSRTVTAKGYGYTF
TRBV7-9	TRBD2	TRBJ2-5	CASSRRGGTSQETQYF
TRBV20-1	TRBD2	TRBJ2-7	CSAGGQRGVYEQYF
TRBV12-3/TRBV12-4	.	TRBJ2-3	CASSSRAGTDTQYF
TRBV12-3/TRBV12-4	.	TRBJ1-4	CASRISLTAEKLFF
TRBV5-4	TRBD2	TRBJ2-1	CASSSKRASGASYNEQFF
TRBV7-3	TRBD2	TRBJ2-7	CASSSLAGEGEQYF
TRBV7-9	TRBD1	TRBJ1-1	CASSSRTGGITEAFF
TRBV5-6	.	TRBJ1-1	CASSLQDTEAFF
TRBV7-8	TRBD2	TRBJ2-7	CASSFGLAGTHEQYF
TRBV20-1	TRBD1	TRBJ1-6	CSARAPTGGNSPLHF
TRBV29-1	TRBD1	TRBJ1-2	CSVKSSGGANYGYTF
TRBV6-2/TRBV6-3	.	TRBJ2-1	CASSSPRGYNEQFF
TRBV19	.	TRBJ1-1	CASPHIWTEAFF
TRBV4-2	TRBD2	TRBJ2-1	CASSQERTSTGNEQFF
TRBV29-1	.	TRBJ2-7	CSVQTGDTPYEQYF
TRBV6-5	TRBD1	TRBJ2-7	CASSYPGQGNREQYF